This TCR beta chain was documented in a study of vaccination and CD4 T cells after COVID-19. As to treatment: approximately 11-day PBMC culture with coronavirus spike peptide pools or control peptides (ViraFEST assay). All positive PCR tests were dated between March and December 2020, predating US Alpha, Beta and Delta variants. This clonotype appeared a few times. Its antigen is still unknown. The CDR3 totals 16 residues. J was trimmed by 2 bases and V by 1 base; bases with no gene match: 5. The germline V gene has CDR1 SGHVS and CDR2 FQNEAQ. Sequencing of DNA taken from cultured CD4+ T cells relied on the Oncomine TCR Beta short-read assay. TCRdb reprocessed the PCR reads via MiXCR and lists one record per CDR3 protein. Of roughly 12,000 distinct CDR3 sequences listed, 35% to 50% are singletons.

This sequence was found in a human donor with COVID-19. V usage is TRBV7-8 and J usage is TRBJ2-5; 9 bases match TRBD2. The sequenced material came from cultured CD4+ T cells from blood. In DNA, the CDR3 is TGTGCCAGCAGCTTAGTTATAGCGGGGGTACAAGAGACCCAGTACTTC. Translating it yields CASSLVIAGVQETQYF. Using reference TRBV7-8 and TRBJ2-5 for the parts outside the CDR3, the full variable domain is GAGVSQSPRYKVAKRGQDVALRCDPISGHVSLFWYQQALGQGPEFLTYFQNEAQLDKSGLPSDRFFAERPEGSVSTLKIQRTQQEDSAVYLCASSLVIAGVQETQYFGPGTRLLVL.